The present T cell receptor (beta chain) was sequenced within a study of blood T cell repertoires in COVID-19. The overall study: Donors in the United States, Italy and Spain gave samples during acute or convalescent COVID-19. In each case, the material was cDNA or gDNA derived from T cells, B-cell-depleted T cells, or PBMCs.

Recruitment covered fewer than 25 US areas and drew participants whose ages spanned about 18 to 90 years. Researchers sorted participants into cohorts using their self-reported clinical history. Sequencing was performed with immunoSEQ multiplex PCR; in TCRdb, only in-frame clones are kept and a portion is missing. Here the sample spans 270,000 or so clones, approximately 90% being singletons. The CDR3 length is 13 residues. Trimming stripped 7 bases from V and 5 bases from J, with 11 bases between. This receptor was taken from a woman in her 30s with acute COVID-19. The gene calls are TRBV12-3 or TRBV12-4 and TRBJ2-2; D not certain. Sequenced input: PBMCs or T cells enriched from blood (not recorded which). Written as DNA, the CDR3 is TGTGCCAGCACGGTTCAGGTTACCGGGGAGCTGTTTTTT. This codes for CASTVQVTGELFF.